This T cell receptor beta chain was captured in a study of cytomegalovirus exposure and HLA in healthy donors. Whole-study results and caveats: TCR beta V- and J-gene trimming, according to a later analysis, was linked to a missense DCLRE1C variant. Under in vitro conditions, three CMV-associated chains were confirmed as specific for CMV antigens. It was reported that the classifier diagnosed cytomegalovirus status with high specificity and sensitivity in both the original and validation cohorts.

CDR3 size: 15 residues. The trim removed 6 bases at V and 7 bases at J, leaving 11 bases unmatched. Germline lookup yields CDR1 SNHLY and CDR2 FYNNEI. About this clone itself: Its antigen remains unidentified.

PCR primers comprised 60 Vbeta and 13 Jbeta primers. The table came from immunoSEQ multiplex PCR; TCRdb's copy has only in-frame clones and leaves some out. This sample has about 130,000 clones, with roughly 80% found just once. Material for sequencing was PBMCs. This receptor was taken from a woman in her fifties or sixties in good health and CMV-seronegative. The J gene is TRBJ2-7, the V gene TRBV2; 11 bases are a match to TRBD1. CDR3 sequence reads: CASRIGSGTGGEQYF. In DNA form, the CDR3 reads TGTGCCAGCAGGATCGGTTCCGGGACAGGGGGAGAGCAGTACTTC.